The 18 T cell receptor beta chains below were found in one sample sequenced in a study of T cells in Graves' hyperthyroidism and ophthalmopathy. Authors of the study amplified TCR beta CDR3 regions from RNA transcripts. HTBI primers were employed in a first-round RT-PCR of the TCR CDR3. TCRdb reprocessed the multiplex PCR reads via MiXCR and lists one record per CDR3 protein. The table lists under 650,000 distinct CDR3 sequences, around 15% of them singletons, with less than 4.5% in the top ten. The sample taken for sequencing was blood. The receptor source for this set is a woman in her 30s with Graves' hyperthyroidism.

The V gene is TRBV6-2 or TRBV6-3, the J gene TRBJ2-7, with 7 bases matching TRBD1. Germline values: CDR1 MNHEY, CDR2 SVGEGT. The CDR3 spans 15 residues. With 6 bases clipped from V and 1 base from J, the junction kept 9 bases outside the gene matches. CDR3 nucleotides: TGTGCCAGCAGATTCGGAAGGACAGGTTCCTACGAGCAGTACTTC. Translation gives CASRFGRTGSYEQYF.

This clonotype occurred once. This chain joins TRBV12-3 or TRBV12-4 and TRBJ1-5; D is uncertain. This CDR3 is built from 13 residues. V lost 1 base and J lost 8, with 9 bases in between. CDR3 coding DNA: TGTGCCAGCAGTTTAGGGACCTGGGAGCCCCAGCATTTT. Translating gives CASSLGTWEPQHF.

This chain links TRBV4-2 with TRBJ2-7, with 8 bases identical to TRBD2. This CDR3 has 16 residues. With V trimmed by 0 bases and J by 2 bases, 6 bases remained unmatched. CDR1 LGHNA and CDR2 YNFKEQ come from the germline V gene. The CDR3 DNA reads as TGTGCCAGCAGCCAAGATGGGGGTAGCGGGACCTACGAGCAGTACTTC. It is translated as CASSQDGGSGTYEQYF.

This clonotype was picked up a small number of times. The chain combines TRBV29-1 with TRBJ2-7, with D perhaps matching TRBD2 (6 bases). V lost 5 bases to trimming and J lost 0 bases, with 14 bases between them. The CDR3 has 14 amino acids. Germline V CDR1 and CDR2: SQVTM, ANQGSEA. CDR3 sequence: CSVMERAFSYEQYF. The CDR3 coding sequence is TGCAGCGTTATGGAGCGGGCTTTCTCCTACGAGCAGTACTTC.

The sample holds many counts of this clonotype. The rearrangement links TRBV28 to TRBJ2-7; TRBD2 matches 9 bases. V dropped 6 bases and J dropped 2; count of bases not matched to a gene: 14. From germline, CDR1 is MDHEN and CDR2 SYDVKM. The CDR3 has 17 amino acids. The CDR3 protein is CASRNPPGSGRPYEQYF. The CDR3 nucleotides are TGTGCCAGCAGGAACCCGCCGGGAAGCGGGAGGCCCTACGAGCAGTACTTC.

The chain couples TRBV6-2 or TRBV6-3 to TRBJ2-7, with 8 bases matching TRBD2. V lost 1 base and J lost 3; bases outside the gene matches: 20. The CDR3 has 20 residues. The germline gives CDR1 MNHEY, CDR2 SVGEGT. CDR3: CASSYLRGRRSGLLYYEQYF. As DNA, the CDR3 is TGTGCCAGCAGTTACTTACGCGGGAGGCGATCGGGACTTCTCTACTACGAGCAGTACTTC.

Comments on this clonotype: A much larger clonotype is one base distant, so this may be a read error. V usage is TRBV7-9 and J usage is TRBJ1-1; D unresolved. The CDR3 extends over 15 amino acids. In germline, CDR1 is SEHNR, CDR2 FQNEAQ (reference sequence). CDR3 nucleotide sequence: TGTGCCAGCAGCTTAGCGCTTCCTGGGAACACTGAAGTTTTCTTT. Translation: CASSLALPGNTEVFF.

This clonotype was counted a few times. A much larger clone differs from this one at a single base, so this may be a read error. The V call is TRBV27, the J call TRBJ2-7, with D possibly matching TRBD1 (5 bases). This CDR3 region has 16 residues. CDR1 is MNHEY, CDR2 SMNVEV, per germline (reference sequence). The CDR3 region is CASSLSTAAVSYEQHF. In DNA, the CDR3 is TGTGCCAGCAGTTTATCGACAGCCGCGGTTTCCTACGAGCAGCACTTC.

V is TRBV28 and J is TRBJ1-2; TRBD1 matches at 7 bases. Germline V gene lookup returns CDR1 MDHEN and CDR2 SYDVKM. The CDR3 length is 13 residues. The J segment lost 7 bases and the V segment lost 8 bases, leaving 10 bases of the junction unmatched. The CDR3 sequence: CASGTGAASGYTF. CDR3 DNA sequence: TGTGCCAGCGGTACAGGGGCCGCCTCTGGCTACACCTTC.

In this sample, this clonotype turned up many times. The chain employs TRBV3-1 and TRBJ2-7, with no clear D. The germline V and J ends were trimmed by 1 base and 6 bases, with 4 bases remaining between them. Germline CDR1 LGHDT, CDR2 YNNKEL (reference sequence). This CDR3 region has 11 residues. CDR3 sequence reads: CASSQASEQYF. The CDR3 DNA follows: TGTGCCAGCAGCCAAGCCAGCGAGCAGTACTTC.

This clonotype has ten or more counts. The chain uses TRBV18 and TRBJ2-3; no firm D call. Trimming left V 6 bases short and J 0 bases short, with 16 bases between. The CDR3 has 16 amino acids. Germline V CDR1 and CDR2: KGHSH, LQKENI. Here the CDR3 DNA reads TGTGCCAGCTCGGCCGGGCACCAACTTAGCACAGATACGCAGTATTTT. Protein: CASSAGHQLSTDTQYF.

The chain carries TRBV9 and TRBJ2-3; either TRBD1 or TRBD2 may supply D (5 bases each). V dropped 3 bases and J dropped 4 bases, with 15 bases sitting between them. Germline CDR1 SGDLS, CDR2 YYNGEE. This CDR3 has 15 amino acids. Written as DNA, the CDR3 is TGTGCCAGCAGCGGGTTGAGGGGTGGGTCAGATACGCAGTATTTT. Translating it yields CASSGLRGGSDTQYF.

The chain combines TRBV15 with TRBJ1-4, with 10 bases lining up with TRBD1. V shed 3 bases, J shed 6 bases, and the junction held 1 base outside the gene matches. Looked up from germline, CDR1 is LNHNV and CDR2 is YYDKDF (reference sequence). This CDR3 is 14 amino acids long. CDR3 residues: CATSRDRGYEKLFF. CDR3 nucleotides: TGTGCCACCAGCAGGGACAGGGGGTATGAAAAACTGTTTTTT.

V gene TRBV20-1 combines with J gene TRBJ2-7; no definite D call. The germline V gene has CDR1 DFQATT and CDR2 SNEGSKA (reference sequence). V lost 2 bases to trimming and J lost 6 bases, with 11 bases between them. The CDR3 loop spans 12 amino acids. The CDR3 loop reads CSARPDRREQYF. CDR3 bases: TGCAGTGCTAGACCCGACCGCCGCGAGCAGTACTTC.

In DNA form, the CDR3 reads TGCGCCAGCAGCCAAGTTCTTGCGGGAGGGCCAGATACGCAGTATTTT. It translates to CASSQVLAGGPDTQYF. The V and J genes are TRBV4-1 and TRBJ2-3, with TRBD2 matching 9 bases. From germline, CDR1 is MGHRA and CDR2 YSYEKL. The CDR3 is 16 amino acids. The V and J ends lost 1 base and 4 bases, in that order; junction bases with no gene match: 6.

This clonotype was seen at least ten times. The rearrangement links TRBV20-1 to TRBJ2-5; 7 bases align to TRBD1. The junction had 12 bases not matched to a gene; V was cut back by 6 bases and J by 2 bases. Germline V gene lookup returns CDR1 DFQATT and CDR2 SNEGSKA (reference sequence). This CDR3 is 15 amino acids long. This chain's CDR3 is CSAATGVALQETQYF. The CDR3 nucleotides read TGCAGTGCCGCTACAGGGGTCGCCCTACAAGAGACCCAGTACTTC.

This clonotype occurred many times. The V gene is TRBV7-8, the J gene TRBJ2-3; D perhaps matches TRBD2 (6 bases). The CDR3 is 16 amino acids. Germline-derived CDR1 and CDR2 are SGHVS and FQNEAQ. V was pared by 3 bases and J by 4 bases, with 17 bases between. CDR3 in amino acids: CASSLQGRGRSDTQYF. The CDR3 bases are TGTGCCAGCAGCTTGCAGGGACGGGGGAGGTCAGATACGCAGTATTTT.

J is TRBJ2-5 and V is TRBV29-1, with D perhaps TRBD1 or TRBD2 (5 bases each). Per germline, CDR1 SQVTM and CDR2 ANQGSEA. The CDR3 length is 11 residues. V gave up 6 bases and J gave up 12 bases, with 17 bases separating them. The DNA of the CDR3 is TGCAGCGTGGGGGTTCTGGGGCTGAAGTACTTC. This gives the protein CSVGVLGLKYF.